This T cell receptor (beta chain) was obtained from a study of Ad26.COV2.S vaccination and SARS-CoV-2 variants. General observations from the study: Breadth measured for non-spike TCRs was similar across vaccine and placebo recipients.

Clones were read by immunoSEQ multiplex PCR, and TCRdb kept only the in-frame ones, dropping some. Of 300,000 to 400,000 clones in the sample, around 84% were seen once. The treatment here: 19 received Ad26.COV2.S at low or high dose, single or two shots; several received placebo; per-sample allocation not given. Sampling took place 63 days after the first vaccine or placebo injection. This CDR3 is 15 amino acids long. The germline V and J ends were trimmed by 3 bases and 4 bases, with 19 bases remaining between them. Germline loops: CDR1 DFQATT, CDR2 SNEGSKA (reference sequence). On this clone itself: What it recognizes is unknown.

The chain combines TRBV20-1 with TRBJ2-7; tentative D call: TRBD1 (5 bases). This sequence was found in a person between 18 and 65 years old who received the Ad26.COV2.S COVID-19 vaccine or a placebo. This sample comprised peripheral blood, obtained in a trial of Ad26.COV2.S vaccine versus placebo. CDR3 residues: CSASSARESDYEQYF. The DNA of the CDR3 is TGCAGTGCTAGTAGTGCCAGGGAAAGCGATTACGAGCAGTACTTC.